This T cell receptor (beta chain) was sequenced in a study of T cell responses to AZD1222 COVID-19 vaccine. Looking at the study overall: Pooling covered second doses at about 4 or about 12 weeks. The study's findings and limits: Regions left unmutated in variants are reportedly the target of nearly half of spike-specific TCRs. Repertoire sampling occurred only after the peak T cell response. Mostly white British, mostly female donors; authors suggested clonal diversity may be underestimated.

The CDR3 is made up of 15 amino acids. Germline CDR1 MNHEY, CDR2 SMNVEV (reference sequence). Trimming cost V 0 bases and J 3 bases, with 12 bases left between them. Data came from immunoSEQ multiplex PCR; TCRdb stores just in-frame clones and leaves some out. The data contain under 200,000 clones, under 95% of them singletons. About this clone: Its antigen is not known.

The chain is built from TRBV27 and TRBJ2-7, with D unresolved. This clonotype was sampled from an adult in good health. The source material was peripheral blood, sampled on day 0 of AZD1222 vaccination. CDR3 DNA: TGTGCCAGCAGTTTATCGGCTAATGCTGGCTACGAGCAGTACTTC. Protein product: CASSLSANAGYEQYF.